These T cell receptor beta chains were read from a single sample in a study of vaccination and CD4 T cells after COVID-19. TCRdb independently ran MiXCR on the PCR reads; one entry per CDR3 protein. The table has under 8,000 distinct CDR3 sequences, more than 45% seen once. Their cognate antigens are unknown. The specimen was CD4+ T cells from blood, cultured in vitro. Receptors originate from a human donor in good health. Each CDR3 is given with its conserved first and last residue. D genes are given only for firm matches. Only some rows state a clone size, as once, few, many or a class for expanded clones.

TRBJ1-2,NA,TRBV6-2/TRBV6-3,TRBD1,CASSQSGTGGLSNYGYTF,TGTGCCAGCAGTCAATCCGGGACAGGGGGCCTTTCTAACTATGGCTACACCTTC
TRBJ1-5,NA,TRBV4-3,NA,CASSQGGEGNQPQHF,TGCGCCAGCAGCCAAGGGGGGGAGGGGAATCAGCCCCAGCATTTT
TRBJ2-3,NA,TRBV7-2,TRBD2,CASSLDLTSGTDTQYF,TGTGCCAGCAGCTTAGATCTGACTAGCGGCACAGATACGCAGTATTTT
TRBJ1-2,NA,TRBV5-1,NA,CASSLGVGDGYTF,TGCGCCAGCAGCTTGGGGGTAGGTGATGGCTACACCTTC
TRBJ1-2,NA,TRBV12-3/TRBV12-4,NA,CASSSPGYSNYGYTF,TGTGCCAGCAGTTCCCCGGGGTATAGTAACTATGGCTACACCTTC
TRBJ1-2,NA,TRBV6-2/TRBV6-3,TRBD1,CASSAWGTGTQGYTF,TGTGCCAGCAGCGCTTGGGGGACAGGGACTCAAGGCTACACCTTC
TRBJ2-5,once,TRBV5-4,NA,CASSLSGGAQETQYF,TGTGCCAGCAGCTTGTCAGGAGGGGCTCAAGAGACCCAGTACTTC
TRBJ1-2,few,TRBV6-2/TRBV6-3,NA,CASTTGSGYTF,TGTGCCAGCACTACAGGGTCTGGCTACACCTTC
TRBJ2-2,NA,TRBV18,NA,CASSPETATGELFF,TGTGCCAGCTCACCTGAGACTGCCACCGGGGAGCTGTTTTTT
TRBJ1-3,NA,TRBV5-1,NA,CASQSQGTGNTIYF,TGCGCCAGCCAGTCCCAGGGGACTGGAAACACCATATATTTT
TRBJ2-5,once,TRBV6-1,NA,CASSRDSSNRSQYF,TGTGCCAGCAGTCGGGACTCTTCAAACCGCTCCCAGTACTTC
TRBJ1-5,NA,TRBV2,NA,CASKPVAGSPQHF,TGTGCCAGCAAGCCCGTAGCGGGTTCGCCCCAGCATTTT
TRBJ2-3,NA,TRBV2,TRBD1,CASRGTGDTQYF,TGTGCCAGCAGAGGGACAGGAGATACGCAGTATTTT
TRBJ2-7,NA,TRBV6-1,TRBD1,CASRSDRAYEQYF,TGTGCCAGCAGATCGGACAGGGCCTACGAGCAGTACTTC
TRBJ1-1,few,TRBV11-2,NA,CASRGRVNTEAFF,TGTGCCAGCAGGGGGCGGGTGAACACTGAAGCTTTCTTT
TRBJ1-5,NA,TRBV2,NA,CASGIDGGSNQPQHF,TGTGCCAGCGGGATAGACGGGGGGAGCAATCAGCCCCAGCATTTT
TRBJ2-7,NA,TRBV28,TRBD1,CASSPFGTGGNEQYF,TGTGCCAGCAGTCCTTTTGGGACAGGGGGCAACGAGCAGTACTTC
TRBJ1-2,few,TRBV10-3,NA,CAISESSAGAGYTF,TGTGCCATCAGTGAGTCGTCGGCCGGGGCCGGCTACACCTTC
TRBJ2-1,NA,TRBV28,NA,CATSGSYSNEQFF,TGTGCCACCTCAGGGTCCTATTCCAATGAGCAGTTCTTC
TRBJ1-6,NA,TRBV20-1,NA,CSARSNYNSPLHF,TGCAGTGCTAGGAGCAATTATAATTCACCCCTCCACTTT
TRBJ1-5,few,TRBV19,NA,CATTKWGEYQPQHF,TGTGCCACCACAAAGTGGGGGGAATATCAGCCCCAGCATTTT
TRBJ1-4,few,TRBV28,NA,CASTPLGGLKLFF,TGTGCCAGCACCCCCTTGGGTGGGTTAAAACTGTTTTTT
TRBJ2-2,NA,TRBV7-6,NA,CASSLDYTGELFF,TGTGCCAGCAGCCTTGACTATACCGGGGAGCTGTTTTTT
TRBJ2-3,NA,TRBV28,NA,CASSFPLSWAQYF,TGTGCCAGCAGTTTTCCGCTTTCGTGGGCGCAGTATTTT
TRBJ2-3,few,TRBV10-1,NA,CASSKSTDTQYF,TGCGCCAGCAGTAAATCCACAGATACGCAGTATTTT
TRBJ2-1,NA,TRBV27,TRBD1,CASSLGQGEGEQFF,TGTGCCAGCAGTCTCGGACAGGGGGAAGGGGAGCAGTTCTTC
TRBJ2-7,NA,TRBV6-1,TRBD2,CASSEGLAGAYEQYF,TGTGCCAGCAGTGAAGGACTAGCGGGAGCCTACGAGCAGTACTTC
TRBJ1-1,few,TRBV2,NA,CASSEVGGAEAFF,TGTGCCAGCAGTGAAGTTGGGGGTGCTGAAGCTTTCTTT
TRBJ2-6,NA,TRBV30,NA,CAWSHPASGANVLTF,TGTGCCTGGAGCCACCCAGCCTCTGGGGCCAACGTCCTGACTTTC
TRBJ1-1,NA,TRBV6-1,TRBD1,CASSGGGTGFLAEAFF,TGTGCCAGCAGTGGGGGGGGGACAGGGTTTCTAGCTGAAGCTTTCTTT
TRBJ2-3,NA,TRBV19,NA,CASSIGGSTDTQYF,TGTGCCAGTAGTATAGGGGGGAGCACAGATACGCAGTATTTT
TRBJ1-1,NA,TRBV15,TRBD1,CATSRLFRTGLNTEAFF,TGTGCCACCAGCAGGCTATTCCGGACAGGGTTGAACACTGAAGCTTTCTTT
TRBJ1-2,NA,TRBV7-9,NA,CASSLTGPQSTF,TGTGCCAGCAGCTTAACGGGCCCCCAATCCACCTTC
TRBJ2-7,NA,TRBV2,NA,CASRTSAGSYEQYF,TGTGCCAGCAGGACTTCGGCAGGATCCTACGAGCAGTACTTC
TRBJ2-1,NA,TRBV19,NA,CASSRGLGGNNEQFF,TGTGCCAGTAGTAGGGGACTCGGTGGGAACAATGAGCAGTTCTTC
TRBJ1-2,large,TRBV25-1,NA,CASRSAGDLYGYTF,TGTGCCAGCAGGTCAGCGGGGGACCTCTATGGCTACACCTTC
TRBJ2-3,few,TRBV6-1,TRBD2,CASSGHSGISTDTQYF,TGTGCCAGCAGTGGACATAGCGGGATTAGCACAGATACGCAGTATTTT
TRBJ1-2,NA,TRBV5-6,TRBD1,CASSKDRDSGYTF,TGTGCCAGCAGCAAGGACAGGGATAGTGGCTACACCTTC
TRBJ2-5,NA,TRBV24-1,TRBD1,CATTDRGQAGTQYF,TGTGCCACCACCGATCGGGGACAGGCGGGGACCCAGTACTTC
TRBJ1-5,few,TRBV20-1,NA,CSANSYSNQPQHF,TGCAGTGCTAACTCGTATAGCAATCAGCCCCAGCATTTT
TRBJ2-7,NA,TRBV6-2/TRBV6-3,NA,CASNQVRGYEQYF,TGTGCCAGCAACCAGGTTAGGGGGTACGAGCAGTACTTC
TRBJ2-3,NA,TRBV9,NA,CASSVAVGGADTQYF,TGTGCCAGCAGCGTAGCCGTAGGGGGGGCAGATACGCAGTATTTT
TRBJ1-5,few,TRBV21-1,NA,CASSKLPTGGPSNQPQHF,TGTGCCAGCAGCAAACTCCCCACAGGGGGCCCGTCAAATCAGCCCCAGCATTTT
TRBJ1-1,NA,TRBV10-3,NA,CAITRGGEAFF,TGTGCCATCACAAGGGGAGGTGAAGCTTTCTTT
TRBJ2-4,NA,TRBV27,NA,CASKIQGRELAGAKNIQYF,TGTGCCAGCAAGATCCAGGGGCGCGAGCTTGCTGGAGCCAAAAACATTCAGTACTTC
TRBJ1-1,NA,TRBV23-1,TRBD1,CADSGQGVAEAFF,TGCGCCGACTCAGGACAGGGGGTGGCTGAAGCTTTCTTT
TRBJ1-1,NA,TRBV27,NA,CASSLLVGQNTEAFF,TGTGCCAGCAGTTTATTGGTTGGACAGAACACTGAAGCTTTCTTT
TRBJ1-2,NA,TRBV28,TRBD1,CASTGTGGGRNYGYTF,TGTGCCAGCACCGGGACAGGGGGAGGACGCAACTATGGCTACACCTTC
TRBJ1-5,NA,TRBV24-1,NA,CATSPPGPRGQPQHF,TGTGCCACCAGCCCCCCCGGGCCGCGGGGGCAGCCCCAGCATTTT
TRBJ2-5,NA,TRBV11-2,NA,CASSLEDQSETQYF,TGTGCCAGCAGCCTAGAGGACCAGTCCGAGACCCAGTACTTC
TRBJ2-6,NA,TRBV20-1,NA,CSAIRGGANVLTF,TGCAGTGCTATTAGGGGGGGGGCCAACGTCCTGACTTTC
TRBJ1-4,NA,TRBV7-9,NA,CASNSVGAGEKLFF,TGTGCCAGCAATAGCGTGGGCGCCGGGGAAAAACTGTTTTTT
TRBJ2-3,medium-sized,TRBV18,TRBD2,CASSDGRQDTQYF,TGTGCCAGCTCCGACGGGAGGCAAGATACGCAGTATTTT
TRBJ1-1,NA,TRBV7-6,NA,CASSLFSTSGMNTEAFF,TGTGCCAGCAGCTTATTTTCGACGTCGGGCATGAACACTGAAGCTTTCTTT
TRBJ1-1,NA,TRBV19,NA,CASRFGGEAEAFF,TGTGCCAGTAGGTTCGGGGGAGAGGCTGAAGCTTTCTTT